This TCR beta chain was captured by sequencing in a study of OX40 agonist ivuxolimab in advanced cancers. Germline CDR1 and CDR2: SGHNT and YYREEE (reference sequence). V lost 0 bases, J lost 2 bases, and 1 base stayed unmatched. This CDR3 has 15 amino acids. The protocol was immunoSEQ multiplex PCR, while the TCRdb copy is restricted to in-frame clones and leaves out a portion. The sample carries 68,000 or so clones, 84% recorded once. This clone has more than one count but fewer than ten. The TCR sequence derives from an adult with an advanced solid tumor such as melanoma, head and neck, liver or kidney cancer. This chain connects TRBV5-4 to TRBJ2-1; 8 bases line up with TRBD1. Sequenced material: CD4+ or CD8+ T cells sorted from blood, taken in a trial of the OX40 agonist ivuxolimab. CDR3: CASSLGQGPYNEQFF. For the CDR3, the DNA is TGTGCCAGCAGCTTGGGACAGGGGCCCTACAATGAGCAGTTCTTC.